Included here is one TCR beta chain sequence, with context. This entry comes from a study of blood T cell repertoires in COVID-19. For the study at large: Nucleic acid was either cDNA or gDNA, and it came from T cells, B-cell-depleted T cells, or PBMCs.

Germline values: CDR1 WNHNN, CDR2 SYGVQD (reference sequence). Germline trimming cut 6 bases from V and 5 bases from J; bases unmatched to any gene: 4. CDR3 length: 14 residues. Patients in Seattle were enrolled during active infection, then followed longitudinally. Original processing notes: Amplified reference gene primers provided the basis for estimating nucleated cell counts. Only in-frame clones appear in the TCRdb table, and some are missing; sequencing was by immunoSEQ multiplex PCR. D and trimming were read from the DNA, whereas the V and J calls and clone size are those reported in that table. The repertoire consists of 60,000 to 85,000 clones, with 90% to 95% occurring once and the leading ten covering 6.5% to 8%.

The chain carries TRBV10-1 and TRBJ1-4; 9 bases align to TRBD1. The clonotype originates from a man in his forties with COVID-19, enrolled during active disease. Material for sequencing was peripheral blood. The CDR3 spells CASSTGQGNEKLFF. CDR3 coding DNA: TGCGCCAGCAGCACGGGACAGGGAAATGAAAAACTGTTTTTT.